This TCR beta chain was captured by sequencing in a study of cytomegalovirus exposure and HLA in healthy donors. CDR1 is LNHDA and CDR2 is SQIVND in the germline V gene (reference sequence). The CDR3 consists of 14 residues. Trimming took 4 bases from V and 0 from J; bases not matched to a gene: 1. 13 Jbeta primers and 60 Vbeta primers were used for the PCR. TCRdb keeps only in-frame clones here, not all; method: immunoSEQ multiplex PCR. The sample carries around 180,000 clones, roughly 80% recorded once. This clonotype originated in a male donor in good health and CMV-seronegative. The chain has TRBV19 and TRBJ2-7, with TRBD1 identical over 9 bases. The source material was PBMCs. The CDR3 DNA follows: TGTGCCAGTAGTAGGGACAGGGCCTCCTACGAGCAGTACTTC. It codes for CASSRDRASYEQYF.